One and the same sample provided the 10 T cell receptor beta chains below, sequenced in a study of PD-1 blockade in mismatch repair-deficient tumors. The assay was immunoSEQ multiplex PCR, and TCRdb's table has in-frame clones only and misses some. The repertoire holds tens of thousands of clones, with around 80% as singletons. Sequenced material: peripheral blood, taken 2 weeks after starting pembrolizumab. Source of these receptors: an adult with mismatch repair-deficient cancer.

This clone was counted only a few times. The chain carries TRBV27 and TRBJ1-5; D is possibly TRBD1 (5 bases). Germline V gene sequence: CDR1 MNHEY, CDR2 SMNVEV (reference sequence). Trimming removed 2 bases at V and 6 bases at J, with 11 bases between. CDR3 length equals 14 residues. The CDR3 bases are TGTGCCAGCAGTTTAGGGCAGGGTTTTCAGCCCCAGCATTTT. Protein sequence: CASSLGQGFQPQHF.

Here the CDR3 DNA reads TGTGCCTGGAGTGAGCCCGGGTCCGGCTACACCTTC. Amino acids: CAWSEPGSGYTF. The chain has TRBV30 and TRBJ1-2; no definite D call. Trimming took 1 base from V and 8 from J, leaving 11 bases between them. The CDR3 is 12 residues long. CDR1 is GTSNPN and CDR2 is SVGIG in the germline V gene (reference sequence).

In this sample, this clone turned up a few times. The chain links TRBV5-1 to TRBJ2-1; perhaps D is TRBD1 or TRBD2 (6 bases each). This CDR3 contains 16 residues. The germline V gene has CDR1 SGHRS and CDR2 YFSETQ. V was pared by 0 bases and J by 3 bases, with 13 bases between. CDR3 amino acids: CASSLAPGASYNEQFF. For the CDR3, the DNA is TGCGCCAGCAGCTTGGCCCCGGGGGCCAGCTACAATGAGCAGTTCTTC.

CDR3 coding DNA: TGTGCCAGCAGCTTGGTCCTTGGACAGGCTCGGGGGACCCAGTACTTC. Protein product: CASSLVLGQARGTQYF. The rearrangement joins TRBV7-9 to TRBJ2-5, with 7 bases that match TRBD1. Losses at the gene ends were 3 bases for V and 7 bases for J; bases not matched to a gene: 14. The CDR3 is 16 amino acids. Germline V CDR1 and CDR2: SEHNR, FQNEAQ (reference sequence).

This clone is judged medium-sized (0.01 to 0.1%). The gene calls are TRBV30 and TRBJ2-1; D is unresolved. The V end lost 0 bases, the J end lost 8 bases, and 8 bases lay between the germline ends. The germline gives CDR1 GTSNPN, CDR2 SVGIG (reference sequence). The CDR3 is 12 residues long. DNA of the CDR3: TGTGCCTGGAGTGTTTTGTGGGATGAGCAGTTCTTC. It codes for CAWSVLWDEQFF.

The chain links TRBV19 to TRBJ2-1, with 8 bases matching TRBD1. Germline V gene data show CDR1 as LNHDA and CDR2 as SQIVND (reference sequence). This CDR3 has 16 residues. Trimming at V came to 6 bases and at J to 8 bases, leaving 15 bases not matched to a gene. CDR3 nucleotide sequence: TGTGCCAGTAGCCCAACCCGGACAGGGCGGTCGGATGAGCAGTTCTTC. Translation gives CASSPTRTGRSDEQFF.

A few counts support this clone. The chain recombines TRBV18 with TRBJ2-7, with 8 bases lining up with TRBD2. After removal of 3 bases from V and 3 bases from J, the junction contained 13 bases not matched to a gene. The CDR3 is made up of 17 amino acids. From germline, CDR1 is KGHSH and CDR2 LQKENI. The CDR3 DNA reads TGTGCCAGCTCACCTCATCCTCCCACTAGCGGATACTACGAGCAGTACTTC. It codes for CASSPHPPTSGYYEQYF.

In DNA, the CDR3 is TGTGCCAGCAGTTTAGCGGGAGGTTGGTACGAGCAGTACTTC. Translation gives CASSLAGGWYEQYF. The genes are TRBV6-6 and TRBJ2-7; 10 bases are a match to TRBD2. The germline CDR1 and CDR2 sequences are MNHNY and SVGAGI (reference sequence). Trimming cost V 4 bases and J 4 bases; bases outside gene matches: 4. The CDR3 covers 14 residues.

J is TRBJ2-7 and V is TRBV5-1, with D possibly matching TRBD2 (6 bases). CDR3 length equals 14 residues. The V end was cut by 3 bases, the J end by 1 base, with 11 bases between. Per germline, CDR1 SGHRS and CDR2 YFSETQ. The CDR3 loop reads CASSSDSGSYEQYF. The DNA for the CDR3 is TGCGCCAGCAGCTCAGACAGCGGGTCCTACGAGCAGTACTTC.

This chain uses TRBV11-2 with TRBJ2-2; D is perhaps TRBD1 or TRBD2 (5 bases each). Germline V lookup: CDR1 SGHAT, CDR2 FQNNGV. The V end lost 7 bases, the J end lost 1 base, and 16 bases lay between the germline ends. The CDR3 length is 16 residues. The CDR3, as DNA: TGTGCCAGCACCCGAGGGGAGTCCCTGAACACCGGGGAGCTGTTTTTT. Translating it yields CASTRGESLNTGELFF.